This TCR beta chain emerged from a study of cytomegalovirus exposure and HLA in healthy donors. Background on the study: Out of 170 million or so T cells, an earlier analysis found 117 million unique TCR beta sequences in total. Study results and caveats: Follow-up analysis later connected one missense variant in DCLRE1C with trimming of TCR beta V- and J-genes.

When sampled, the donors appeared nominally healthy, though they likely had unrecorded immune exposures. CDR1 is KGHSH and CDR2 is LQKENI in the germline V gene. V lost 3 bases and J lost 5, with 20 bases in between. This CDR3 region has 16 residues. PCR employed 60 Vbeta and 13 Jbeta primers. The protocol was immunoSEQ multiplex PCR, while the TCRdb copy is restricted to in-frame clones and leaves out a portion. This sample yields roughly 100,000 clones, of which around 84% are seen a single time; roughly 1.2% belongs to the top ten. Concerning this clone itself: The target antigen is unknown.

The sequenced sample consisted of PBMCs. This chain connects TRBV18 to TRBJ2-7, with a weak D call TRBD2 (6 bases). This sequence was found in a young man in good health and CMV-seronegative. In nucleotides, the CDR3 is TGTGCCAGCTCACCGACTTCGGGACTCCCGCAAGACGAGCAGTACTTC. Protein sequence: CASSPTSGLPQDEQYF.